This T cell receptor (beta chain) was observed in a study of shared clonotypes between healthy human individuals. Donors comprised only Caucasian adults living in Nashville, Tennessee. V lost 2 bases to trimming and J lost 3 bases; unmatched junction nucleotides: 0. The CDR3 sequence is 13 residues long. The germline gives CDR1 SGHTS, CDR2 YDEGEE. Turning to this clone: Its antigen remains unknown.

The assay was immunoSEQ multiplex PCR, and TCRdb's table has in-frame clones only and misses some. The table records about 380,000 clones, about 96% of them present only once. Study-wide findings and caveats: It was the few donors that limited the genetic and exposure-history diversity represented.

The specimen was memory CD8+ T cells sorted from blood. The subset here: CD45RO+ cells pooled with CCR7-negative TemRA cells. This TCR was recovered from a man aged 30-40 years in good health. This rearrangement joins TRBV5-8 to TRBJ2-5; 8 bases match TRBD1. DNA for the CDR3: TGTGCCAGCAGCTTACAGGGGGAAGAGACCCAGTACTTC. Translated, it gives CASSLQGEETQYF.